This T cell receptor beta chain was retrieved from a study of control samples from healthy donors and cancer patients. The CDR3 extends over 18 amino acids. V trimming: 3 bases; J trimming: 4 bases; junction bases outside the gene matches: 10. Germline-derived CDR1 and CDR2 are LGHDT and YNNKEL (reference sequence). Measured with immunoSEQ multiplex PCR; TCRdb has only the in-frame clones, and not every one. The table shows some 150,000 clones, with 85% to 95% occurring only once. This clonotype was obtained from a woman in her sixties or seventies in good health. Sequencing was done on a sample of blood. The chain is built from TRBV3-1 (or the pseudogene TRBV3-2) and TRBJ2-2, with 11 bases identical to TRBD1. The DNA of the CDR3 is TGTGCCAGCAGCCACGTTCCGGGACAGGGGGGTAGCACCGGGGAGCTGTTTTTT. Translation: CASSHVPGQGGSTGELFF.